The 28 T cell receptor beta chains given below trace back to one sample, sequenced in a study of T cells after yellow fever vaccination. TCRdb re-analysed the 5' RACE reads in MiXCR, keeping a single row per CDR3 protein. The sample shows about 260,000 distinct CDR3 sequences, over 3% of them seen only once. Material: PBMCs, obtained 15 days after the yellow fever booster vaccination. The receptors come from a man younger than 35 who received the YFV17D yellow fever vaccine.

This clonotype was detected ten times or more. This rearrangement joins TRBV6-2 or TRBV6-3 to TRBJ1-2; D unresolved. Germline V gives CDR1 MNHEY, CDR2 SVGEGT. The V end lost 7 bases, the J end lost 5 bases, and 17 bases lay between the germline ends. This CDR3 contains 14 residues. The DNA of the CDR3 is TGTGCCAGCACCCTTCGAGGGCAAGCTTATGGCTACACCTTC. Translating gives CASTLRGQAYGYTF.

This clonotype was detected ten times or more. V usage is TRBV3-1 and J usage is TRBJ2-1, with D possibly being TRBD1 or TRBD2 (6 bases each). CDR3 size: 14 residues. Between the trimmed V and J ends, which lost 1 base and 4 bases, there was a span of 8 bases. CDR1 and CDR2 (germline): LGHDT, YNNKEL (reference sequence). The CDR3: CASSQGGAYNEQFF. The CDR3 DNA is TGTGCCAGCAGCCAAGGGGGGGCATACAATGAGCAGTTCTTC.

Regarding this clonotype: Just one base apart from a much larger clone, this may be a read error. This chain joins TRBV4-1 and TRBJ2-1; TRBD2 matches 7 bases. Germline V gene lookup returns CDR1 MGHRA and CDR2 YSYEKL. Unmatched junction bases numbered 8, after V lost 6 bases and J lost 6 bases. The length of the CDR3 is 14 residues. This chain's CDR3 is CASSLPTSRNEQFF. For the CDR3, the DNA is TGCGCCAGCAGTCTGCCGACTAGCCGCAATGAGCAGTTCTTC.

The sample holds many counts of this clonotype. The chain couples TRBV20-1 to TRBJ2-5, with 7 bases lining up with TRBD1. Germline V gene sequence: CDR1 DFQATT, CDR2 SNEGSKA (reference sequence). After removal of 2 bases from V and 4 bases from J, the junction contained 7 bases not matched to a gene. This CDR3 region has 14 residues. CDR3 protein: CSARTDRSPETQYF. The DNA for the CDR3 is TGCAGTGCTAGAACGGACAGGTCCCCAGAGACCCAGTACTTC.

This clonotype has a handful of counts. The rearrangement links TRBV12-3 or TRBV12-4 to TRBJ1-2; D may be TRBD1 (5 bases). Trimming pared 7 bases from V and 7 bases from J, leaving 13 bases between. The CDR3 length is 12 residues. The CDR3 nucleotides are TGTGCCAGCACCTTAGGACAAGTTGGCTACACCTTC. Protein product: CASTLGQVGYTF.

This clonotype was counted ten times or more. The chain links TRBV9 to TRBJ2-2, with TRBD2 matching 12 bases. Germline V gene lookup returns CDR1 SGDLS and CDR2 YYNGEE. With V trimmed by 5 bases and J by 1 base, 9 bases remained unmatched. There are 18 residues in the CDR3. The CDR3 region is CASSAGLAGLLNTGELFF. CDR3 nucleotides: TGTGCCAGCAGTGCTGGACTAGCGGGGTTACTGAACACCGGGGAGCTGTTTTTT. The whole variable domain, remainder taken from reference TRBV9 and TRBJ2-2, is DSGVTQTPKHLITATGQRVTLRCSPRSGDLSVYWYQQSLDQGLQFLIQYYNGEERAKGNILERFSAQQFPDLHSELNLSSLELGDSALYFCASSAGLAGLLNTGELFFGEGSRLTVL.

This clonotype was counted ten times or more. This chain joins TRBV27 and TRBJ1-2; possibly TRBD1 for D (6 bases). Germline V gene sequence: CDR1 MNHEY, CDR2 SMNVEV (reference sequence). V shed 0 bases and J shed 4 bases, with 24 bases lying between them. CDR3 size: 19 residues. The CDR3 loop reads CASSLSGRGGGLGFYGYTF. In DNA form, the CDR3 reads TGTGCCAGCAGTTTATCGGGGCGAGGAGGGGGGCTGGGATTCTATGGCTACACCTTC.

This clonotype showed up many times. The chain combines TRBV6-5 with TRBJ1-5, with D hard to call. V gave up 0 bases and J gave up 7 bases, with 7 bases separating them. The CDR3 runs to 13 residues. Germline loops: CDR1 MNHEY, CDR2 SVGAGI. The CDR3 DNA sequence: TGTGCCAGCAGTTACTCGAAAGAGCAGCCCCAGCATTTT. Protein sequence: CASSYSKEQPQHF.

This clonotype was found many times. The chain joins TRBV20-1 to TRBJ1-5; 8 bases align to TRBD1. CDR3 size: 14 residues. V trimming: 6 bases; J trimming: 3 bases; junction bases outside the gene matches: 7. CDR1 is DFQATT and CDR2 is SNEGSKA in the germline V gene (reference sequence). The CDR3 DNA reads TGCAGTGCCCACCACAGGGGGACCAATCAGCCCCAGCATTTT. It translates to CSAHHRGTNQPQHF.

This clonotype was recorded many times. The V call is TRBV7-2, the J call TRBJ2-7; 8 positions agree with TRBD2. The junction had 6 bases not matched to a gene; V was cut back by 6 bases and J by 5 bases. CDR1 SGHTA and CDR2 FQGNSA come from the germline V gene. The CDR3 covers 13 residues. The CDR3: CASSSLSGDEQYF. For the CDR3, the DNA is TGTGCCAGCAGTTCGCTTAGCGGGGACGAGCAGTACTTC.

In this sample, this clonotype turned up many times. This chain connects TRBV3-1 to TRBJ2-3; TRBD2 matches 11 bases. This CDR3 has 15 residues. The V gene's germline CDR1 is LGHDT and CDR2 YNNKEL (reference sequence). Trimming removed 4 bases from V and 4 bases from J; junction bases left unmatched: 4. CDR3 coding DNA: TGTGCCAGCAGCCTGCTAGCGGGGGGAGCAGATACGCAGTATTTT. Translated: CASSLLAGGADTQYF.

This clonotype appeared a few times. The chain links TRBV5-1 to TRBJ2-1; a possible D gene is TRBD2 (5 bases). CDR1 and CDR2 (germline): SGHRS, YFSETQ. V shed 0 bases and J shed 8 bases, with 12 bases lying between them. CDR3 length: 14 amino acids. CDR3 bases: TGCGCCAGCAGCTTGGGCCTAGCTCACGATGAGCAGTTCTTC. It yields the protein CASSLGLAHDEQFF.

This clonotype was seen many times. The chain employs TRBV6-2 or TRBV6-3 and TRBJ1-1; D is unresolved. The CDR3 length is 10 residues. The V end was cut by 8 bases, the J end by 6 bases, with 7 bases between. Germline loops: CDR1 MNHEY, CDR2 SVGEGT. CDR3 region: CASGFPEAFF. CDR3 DNA sequence: TGTGCCAGCGGCTTCCCTGAAGCTTTCTTT.

The V gene is TRBV12-3 or TRBV12-4, the J gene TRBJ2-2; no firm D call. This CDR3 has 14 amino acids. In DNA form, the CDR3 reads TGTGCAGCCACCCTGAGAACGAGCACCGGGGAGCTGTTTTTT. Protein sequence: CAATLRTSTGELFF.

This clonotype showed up many times. The chain joins TRBV3-2 to TRBJ1-5. TRBV3-2 is an annotated pseudogene. This CDR3 is 14 amino acids long. The CDR3 is CASSQDRRKTPQHF. The CDR3 DNA reads TGTGCCAGCAGCCAAGACCGTAGGAAGACGCCCCAGCATTTT.

This clonotype appeared many times. The chain joins TRBV7-2 to TRBJ2-1; no firm D call. V was shortened by 1 base and J by 8 bases, with 15 bases between the two germline ends. This CDR3 contains 15 residues. Germline CDR1 SGHTA, CDR2 FQGNSA. The CDR3 DNA is TGTGCCAGCAGCTTAGATTTAGTACGAAGCTATGAGCAGTTCTTC. This sequence encodes CASSLDLVRSYEQFF.

This clonotype was picked up many times. The chain joins TRBV7-9 to TRBJ2-7; TRBD1 matches 11 bases. The CDR3 spans 15 residues. CDR1 is SEHNR and CDR2 is FQNEAQ in the germline V gene (reference sequence). The trim removed 1 base at V and 9 bases at J, leaving 8 bases unmatched. The CDR3 reads CASSLGTGGAPRQYV. The CDR3, as DNA: TGTGCCAGCAGCTTAGGGACAGGGGGCGCACCTAGGCAGTACGTC.

Remarks on this clonotype: A much larger clone sits a single nucleotide away, making a read error possible. This chain links TRBV6-2 or TRBV6-3 with TRBJ1-1, with D possibly being TRBD1 (6 bases). This CDR3 region has 13 residues. In germline, CDR1 is MNHEY, CDR2 SVGEGT. Trimming left V 3 bases short and J 4 bases short, with 9 bases between. The CDR3 DNA is TGTGCCAGCAGTTATCACAGGGCCACTGAAGCTTTCTTT. This codes for CASSYHRATEAFF.

This clonotype was detected many times. The chain recombines TRBV7-9 with TRBJ2-3; D gene ambiguous. The CDR3 totals 13 residues. V shed 5 bases and J shed 0 bases, with 6 bases lying between them. CDR1 and CDR2 (germline): SEHNR, FQNEAQ (reference sequence). In nucleotides, the CDR3 is TGTGCCAGCAGCCCAGCGAGCACAGATACGCAGTATTTT. It yields the protein CASSPASTDTQYF.

Many counts were recorded for this clonotype. This chain joins TRBV6-5 and TRBJ2-7; the match to TRBD2 covers 11 bases. Germline CDR1 MNHEY, CDR2 SVGAGI. This CDR3 region has 17 residues. V lost 5 bases to trimming and J lost 3 bases; unmatched junction nucleotides: 12. Here the CDR3 reads CASSTVRLAGNIYEQYF. In DNA form, the CDR3 reads TGTGCCAGCAGTACCGTTAGACTAGCGGGGAACATCTACGAGCAGTACTTC.

This clonotype was found many times. The rearrangement joins TRBV5-1 to TRBJ1-1; D call uncertain. V lost 4 bases to trimming and J lost 1 base, with 14 bases between them. This CDR3 has 15 amino acids. Germline assignment: CDR1 SGHRS and CDR2 YFSETQ. The CDR3 loop reads CASSPAVLTNTEAFF. DNA for the CDR3: TGCGCCAGCAGCCCGGCGGTGTTGACGAACACTGAAGCTTTCTTT. The whole variable domain, filled in from reference TRBV5-1 and TRBJ1-1, reads KAGVTQTPRYLIKTRGQQVTLSCSPISGHRSVSWYQQTPGQGLQFLFEYFSETQRNKGNFPGRFSGRQFSNSRSEMNVSTLELGDSALYLCASSPAVLTNTEAFFGQGTRLTVV.

This clonotype has at least ten counts. J is TRBJ2-7 and V is TRBV20-1, with D unresolved. The CDR3 contains 12 residues. In germline, CDR1 is DFQATT, CDR2 SNEGSKA (reference sequence). V dropped 5 bases and J dropped 2 bases, with 10 bases sitting between them. CDR3 sequence reads: CSARQGPYEQYF. DNA of the CDR3: TGCAGTGCTCGGCAAGGGCCCTACGAGCAGTACTTC.

This clonotype was seen many times. V usage is TRBV7-2 and J usage is TRBJ2-5; D assignment may be TRBD1 or TRBD2 (5 bases each). The CDR3 runs to 15 residues. V lost 2 bases, J lost 5 bases, and 15 bases lay in between. Germline assignment: CDR1 SGHTA and CDR2 FQGNSA. The CDR3 sequence is CASSLLNGDVETQYF. The CDR3 DNA sequence: TGTGCCAGCAGCTTACTTAACGGGGACGTGGAGACCCAGTACTTC. Using reference TRBV7-2 and TRBJ2-5 for the parts outside the CDR3, the full variable domain is GAGVSQSPSNKVTEKGKDVELRCDPISGHTALYWYRQSLGQGLEFLIYFQGNSAPDKSGLPSDRFSAERTGGSVSTLTIQRTQQEDSAVYLCASSLLNGDVETQYFGPGTRLLVL.

This clonotype has ten or more counts. J is TRBJ1-1 and V is TRBV12-3 or TRBV12-4, with 7 bases identical to TRBD1. This CDR3 comprises 15 residues. V trimming: 6 bases; J trimming: 0 bases; junction bases outside the gene matches: 7. The CDR3 here is CASRGQEQLNTEAFF. CDR3 coding DNA: TGTGCCAGCAGAGGACAGGAGCAATTGAACACTGAAGCTTTCTTT.

This clonotype was observed at least ten times. This chain's CDR3 is CASNPGQPYYGYTF. The CDR3 DNA reads TGTGCCAGCAATCCGGGACAGCCGTACTATGGCTACACCTTC. V and J are TRBV2 and TRBJ1-2, with 7 bases that match TRBD1. Germline assignment: CDR1 SNHLY and CDR2 FYNNEI. This CDR3 region has 14 residues. After removal of 7 bases from V and 3 bases from J, the junction contained 8 bases not matched to a gene.

Only a few counts were recorded for this clonotype. The chain links TRBV5-1 to TRBJ1-4; D is possibly TRBD1 (5 bases). V was shortened by 4 bases and J by 8 bases, with 12 bases between the two germline ends. The CDR3 is 13 amino acids. CDR1 is SGHRS and CDR2 is YFSETQ in the germline V gene. Here the CDR3 reads CASSRGGEEKLFF. CDR3 bases: TGCGCCAGCAGCCGGGGGGGTGAGGAAAAACTGTTTTTT.

This clonotype was seen many times. The chain uses TRBV29-1 and TRBJ2-1; 7 bases are a match to TRBD2. Trimming at V came to 0 bases and at J to 0 bases, leaving 5 bases not matched to a gene. Germline CDR1 and CDR2: SQVTM and ANQGSEA. The CDR3 is 16 amino acids. CDR3 sequence (DNA): TGCAGCGTTGAAGATGCGGGCGGGAGCTCCTACAATGAGCAGTTCTTC. Protein product: CSVEDAGGSSYNEQFF.

About this clonotype: Being one base from a much bigger clone, this may be a read error. V is TRBV7-3 and J is TRBJ2-2; D uncertain. This CDR3 is built from 12 residues. V lost 6 bases, J lost 10 bases, and 12 bases lay in between. The germline V gene encodes CDR1 SGHTA and CDR2 FQGTGA. The CDR3 loop is CASRNYAQELFF. CDR3 DNA sequence: TGTGCCAGCAGAAATTATGCCCAGGAGCTGTTTTTT.